Presented here are 19 T cell receptor beta chains from one specimen sequenced in a study of shared clonotypes between healthy human individuals. Using immunoSEQ multiplex PCR, the repertoire was profiled, and TCRdb retains in-frame clones only, with some absent. The sample yields over a million clones, 95% to 99% seen once. Source material: naive CD4+ T cells sorted from blood. Subset in this sample: CD45RA+ positively selected. These receptors were collected from a man aged 30 to 39 in good health.

The rearrangement links TRBV10-1 to TRBJ2-3; 13 bases agree with TRBD2. V trimming: 2 bases; J trimming: 13 bases; junction bases outside the gene matches: 3. Germline assignment: CDR1 WNHNN and CDR2 SYGVQD (reference sequence). The CDR3 consists of 13 residues. CDR3 sequence (DNA): TGCGCCAGCAGTGAGCAGGGACTAGCGGGAAAGTATTTT. As protein: CASSEQGLAGKYF.

The rearrangement links TRBV28 to TRBJ1-3; 11 bases agree with TRBD1. Germline loops: CDR1 MDHEN, CDR2 SYDVKM. The CDR3 covers 18 residues. Germline trimming cut 2 bases from V and 3 bases from J; bases unmatched to any gene: 9. The CDR3 region is CASSLRGQGARRGNTIYF. Here the CDR3 DNA reads TGTGCCAGCAGTTTACGCGGACAGGGGGCCAGGCGTGGAAACACCATATATTTT.

Details on this clone: At the DNA level, this CDR3 is encoded by other sequences in the same sample as well. The rearrangement uses TRBV5-4 and TRBJ2-3, with D possibly TRBD1 on 7 matching bases. The CDR3 consists of 13 residues. Germline CDR1 is SGHNT and CDR2 is YYREEE (reference sequence). Deletions cut 3 bases from V and 3 bases from J, with 8 bases between. In DNA, the CDR3 is TGTGCCAGCAGCTCAGGGGGGACAGATACGCAGTATTTT. As protein: CASSSGGTDTQYF.

The chain links TRBV28 to TRBJ2-5; TRBD2 aligns across 8 bases. The CDR3 is 15 amino acids. V lost 5 bases to trimming and J lost 5 bases; unmatched junction nucleotides: 10. Germline V gene lookup returns CDR1 MDHEN and CDR2 SYDVKM. CDR3 coding DNA: TGTGCCAGCAGTCCCAGCGGGAGAGGGTGGGAGACCCAGTACTTC. Protein: CASSPSGRGWETQYF.

This clone was observed once. CDR3 sequence: CASSALAGGGTGELFF. The CDR3 DNA reads TGTGCCAGCAGCGCCCTAGCGGGAGGGGGCACCGGGGAGCTGTTTTTT. V is TRBV5-6 and J is TRBJ2-2, with 12 bases identical to TRBD2. J was trimmed by 4 bases and V by 4 bases; bases with no gene match: 5. Germline CDR1 SGHDT, CDR2 YYEEEE. The CDR3 is 16 residues long.

Turning to this clone: This sample also contains other DNA sequences that code for the same CDR3. The rearrangement joins TRBV18 to TRBJ1-1, with no clear D. The V gene lost 1 base and the J gene lost 4 bases, with 10 bases spanning the gap. The CDR3 covers 14 residues. Germline V gene sequence: CDR1 KGHSH, CDR2 LQKENI. The CDR3 protein is CASSPLARGTEAFF. Written as DNA, the CDR3 is TGTGCCAGCTCACCACTGGCCAGAGGCACTGAAGCTTTCTTT.

Points on this clone: Other DNA sequences in the same sample also yield this CDR3. The chain couples TRBV5-1 to TRBJ2-2, with D hard to call. The germline V and J ends were trimmed by 4 bases and 0 bases, with 10 bases remaining between them. From germline, CDR1 is SGHRS and CDR2 YFSETQ. CDR3 length: 15 residues. The CDR3 protein is CASSPSGTNTGELFF. In DNA, the CDR3 is TGCGCCAGCAGCCCTTCGGGTACGAACACCGGGGAGCTGTTTTTT.

The J gene is TRBJ1-3, the V gene TRBV7-6, with D tentatively TRBD1 (5 bases). The germline gives CDR1 SGHVS, CDR2 FNYEAQ. The CDR3 spans 19 residues. The V end was cut by 5 bases, the J end by 3 bases, with 26 bases between. CDR3 amino acids: CASSPRSTLSTAYGNTIYF. The CDR3 nucleotides read TGTGCCAGCAGCCCCCGTTCCACCCTATCGACAGCCTATGGAAACACCATATATTTT.

The gene calls are TRBV5-6 and TRBJ2-3; possible D gene TRBD1, 5 bases. The CDR3 is 15 residues long. The V end lost 0 bases, the J end lost 5 bases, and 13 bases lay between the germline ends. The germline V gene has CDR1 SGHDT and CDR2 YYEEEE. CDR3 bases: TGTGCCAGCAGCTTGGCCTTGGGGCGGCAAGATACGCAGTATTTT. Encoded protein: CASSLALGRQDTQYF.

To note about this clone: A read error may produce the germline difference seen at one junction end. V and J are TRBV6-5 and TRBJ2-7; TRBD2 matches at 10 bases. This CDR3 contains 13 residues. The germline V gene encodes CDR1 MNHEY and CDR2 SVGAGI. The CDR3 region is CASASRGLATRVF. The CDR3 DNA reads as TGTGCCAGCGCAAGCAGGGGACTAGCGACTCGGGTTTTC.

DNA of the CDR3: TGTGCCAGCAGCTTAGAGCTGGGCTCCGAGCAGTACTTC. The encoded protein is CASSLELGSEQYF. The V and J genes are TRBV7-9 and TRBJ2-7; unclear D gene. Germline V gene data show CDR1 as SEHNR and CDR2 as FQNEAQ (reference sequence). Trimming took 1 base from V and 6 from J, leaving 10 bases between them. The CDR3 is 13 amino acids.

The chain has TRBV10-3 and TRBJ2-7; 13 bases fit TRBD2. The CDR3 consists of 17 residues. CDR1 and CDR2 (germline): ENHRY, SYGVKD. J gave up 5 bases and V 4 bases, and 11 bases lay outside the gene matches. CDR3 amino acids: CAISVRGLAGPNHEQYF. CDR3 in DNA: TGTGCCATCAGTGTTCGGGGACTAGCGGGACCTAACCACGAGCAGTACTTC.

The chain recombines TRBV6-5 with TRBJ2-1; 11 bases match TRBD1. The CDR3 spans 15 residues. With 2 bases clipped from V and 12 bases from J, the junction kept 9 bases outside the gene matches. CDR1 and CDR2 from the germline V gene are MNHEY and SVGAGI. The CDR3 region is CASSYEGQGAIVQFF. The CDR3 DNA reads TGTGCCAGCAGTTACGAAGGACAGGGGGCGATTGTGCAGTTCTTC.

This chain uses TRBV15 with TRBJ2-7, with D unresolved. The V gene lost 0 bases and the J gene lost 2 bases, with 8 bases spanning the gap. This CDR3 has 14 amino acids. CDR1 and CDR2 (germline): LNHNV, YYDKDF (reference sequence). Here the CDR3 reads CATSRDRPTYEQYF. The CDR3 bases are TGTGCCACCAGCAGAGACAGGCCCACCTACGAGCAGTACTTC. The full variable domain, with the rest looked up from reference TRBV15 and TRBJ2-7, is DAMVIQNPRYQVTQFGKPVTLSCSQTLNHNVMYWYQQKSSQAPKLLFHYYDKDFNNEADTPDNFQSRRPNTSFCFLDIRSPGLGDTAMYLCATSRDRPTYEQYFGPGTRLTVT.

The V and J genes are TRBV10-3 and TRBJ2-1; D may be TRBD2 (8 bases). The CDR3 runs to 19 residues. Trimming left V 6 bases short and J 5 bases short, with 29 bases between. The germline V gene encodes CDR1 ENHRY and CDR2 SYGVKD. This CDR3 reads CAIRRGGTKGLGPDNEQFF. CDR3 DNA: TGTGCCATCAGGAGAGGGGGCACAAAGGGACTAGGGCCCGACAATGAGCAGTTCTTC.

The rearrangement links TRBV7-6 to TRBJ2-5, with D unresolved. From germline, CDR1 is SGHVS and CDR2 FNYEAQ. The CDR3 is made up of 11 amino acids. The V and J ends lost 1 base and 5 bases respectively, with 2 bases between them. The CDR3 protein is CASSLVETQYF. In DNA, the CDR3 is TGTGCCAGCAGCTTAGTTGAGACCCAGTACTTC.

The chain joins TRBV5-6 to TRBJ2-7; maybe TRBD2 (7 bases). This CDR3 contains 16 residues. With 6 bases removed from V and 1 base from J, the gap between germline ends came to 20 bases. Germline V gene lookup returns CDR1 SGHDT and CDR2 YYEEEE. The CDR3 here is CASKLGPGGPSYEQYF. The CDR3 DNA reads as TGTGCCAGCAAGCTTGGGCCGGGGGGCCCATCCTACGAGCAGTACTTC. The full variable domain, rest sourced from reference TRBV5-6 and TRBJ2-7, is DAGVTQSPTHLIKTRGQQVTLRCSPKSGHDTVSWYQQALGQGPQFIFQYYEEEERQRGNFPDRFSGHQFPNYSSELNVNALLLGDSALYLCASKLGPGGPSYEQYFGPGTRLTVT.

This chain connects TRBV11-2 to TRBJ2-5; 11 positions agree with TRBD2. J lost 2 bases, V lost 3 bases, and 8 bases had no gene match. The germline gives CDR1 SGHAT, CDR2 FQNNGV. This CDR3 is built from 17 residues. This CDR3 is CASSFTSGGSLQETQYF. CDR3 DNA sequence: TGTGCCAGCAGCTTCACTAGCGGGGGATCCCTTCAAGAGACCCAGTACTTC.

Comments on this clone: Other DNA sequences within the sample encode an identical CDR3. This chain links TRBV18 with TRBJ2-1; TRBD2 matches at 14 bases. Trimming at V came to 1 base and at J to 6 bases, leaving 2 bases not matched to a gene. CDR3 length: 16 residues. The germline CDR1 and CDR2 sequences are KGHSH and LQKENI. The CDR3 nucleotides are TGTGCCAGCTCACCACGCGGGACTAGCGGGAGCAATGAGCAGTTCTTC. Residues: CASSPRGTSGSNEQFF.